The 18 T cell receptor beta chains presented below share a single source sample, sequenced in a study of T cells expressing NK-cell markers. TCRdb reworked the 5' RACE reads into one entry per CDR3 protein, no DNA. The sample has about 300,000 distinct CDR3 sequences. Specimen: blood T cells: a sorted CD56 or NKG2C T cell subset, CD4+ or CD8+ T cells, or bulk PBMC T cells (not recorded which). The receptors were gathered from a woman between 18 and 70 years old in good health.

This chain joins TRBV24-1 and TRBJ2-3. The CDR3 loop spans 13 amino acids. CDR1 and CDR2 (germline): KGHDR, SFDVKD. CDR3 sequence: CATSDSRRDTQYF.

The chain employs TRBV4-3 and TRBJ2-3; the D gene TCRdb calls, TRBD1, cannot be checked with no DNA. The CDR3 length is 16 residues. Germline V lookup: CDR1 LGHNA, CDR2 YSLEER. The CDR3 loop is CASSQRWDRGGDTQYF.

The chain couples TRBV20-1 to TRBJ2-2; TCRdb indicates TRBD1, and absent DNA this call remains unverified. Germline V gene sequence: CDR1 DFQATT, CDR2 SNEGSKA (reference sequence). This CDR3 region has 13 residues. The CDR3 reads CSARGAATGELFF.

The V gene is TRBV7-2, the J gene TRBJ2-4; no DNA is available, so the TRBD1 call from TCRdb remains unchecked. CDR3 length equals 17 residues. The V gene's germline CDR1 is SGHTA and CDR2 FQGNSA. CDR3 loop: CASSSPGGPLAKNIQYF.

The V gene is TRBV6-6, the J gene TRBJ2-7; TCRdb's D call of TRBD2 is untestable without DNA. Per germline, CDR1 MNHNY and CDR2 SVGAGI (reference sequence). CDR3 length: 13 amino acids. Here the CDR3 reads CASSYVAGVEQYF.

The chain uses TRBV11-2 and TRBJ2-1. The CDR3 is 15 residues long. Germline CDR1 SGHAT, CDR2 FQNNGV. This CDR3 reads CASSLDRSSPNEQFF.

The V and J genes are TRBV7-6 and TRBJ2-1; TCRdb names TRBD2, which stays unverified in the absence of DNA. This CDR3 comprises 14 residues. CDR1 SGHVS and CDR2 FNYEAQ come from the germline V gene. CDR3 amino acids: CASSLPGLYNEQFF.

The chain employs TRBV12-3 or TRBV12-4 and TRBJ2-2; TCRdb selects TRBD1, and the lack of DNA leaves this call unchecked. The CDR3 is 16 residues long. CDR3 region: CASSSHGAPNTGELFF.

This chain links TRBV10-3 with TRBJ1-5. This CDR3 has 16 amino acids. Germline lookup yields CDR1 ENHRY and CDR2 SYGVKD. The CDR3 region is CAISPQDGSSNQPQHF.

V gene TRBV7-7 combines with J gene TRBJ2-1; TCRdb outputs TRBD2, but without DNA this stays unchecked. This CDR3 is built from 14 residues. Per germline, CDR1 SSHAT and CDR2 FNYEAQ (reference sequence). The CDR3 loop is CASSPAGVSNEQFF.

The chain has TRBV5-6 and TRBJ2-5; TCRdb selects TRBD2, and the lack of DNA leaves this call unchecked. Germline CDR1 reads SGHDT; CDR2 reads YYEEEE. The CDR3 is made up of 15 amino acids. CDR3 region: CASSLALEGQETQYF.

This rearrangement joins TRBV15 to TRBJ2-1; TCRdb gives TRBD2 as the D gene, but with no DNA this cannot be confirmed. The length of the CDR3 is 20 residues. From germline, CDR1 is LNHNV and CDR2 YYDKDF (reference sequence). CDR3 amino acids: CATSRDRRRWQTSGNNEQFF.

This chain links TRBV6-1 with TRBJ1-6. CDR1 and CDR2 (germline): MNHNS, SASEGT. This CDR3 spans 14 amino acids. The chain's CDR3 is CASSVRSYNSPLHF.

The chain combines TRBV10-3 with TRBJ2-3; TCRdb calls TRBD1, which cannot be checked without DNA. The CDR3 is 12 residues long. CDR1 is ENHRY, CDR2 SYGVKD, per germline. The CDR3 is CAISPGGDTQYF.

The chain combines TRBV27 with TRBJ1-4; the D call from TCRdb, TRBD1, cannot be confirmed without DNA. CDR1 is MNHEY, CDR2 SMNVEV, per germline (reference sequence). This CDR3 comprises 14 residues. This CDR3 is CASSPWDREEKLFF.

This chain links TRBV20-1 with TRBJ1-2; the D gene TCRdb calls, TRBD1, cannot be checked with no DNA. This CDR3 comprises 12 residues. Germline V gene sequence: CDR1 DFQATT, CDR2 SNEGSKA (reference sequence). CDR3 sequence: CSASRGGGGYTF.

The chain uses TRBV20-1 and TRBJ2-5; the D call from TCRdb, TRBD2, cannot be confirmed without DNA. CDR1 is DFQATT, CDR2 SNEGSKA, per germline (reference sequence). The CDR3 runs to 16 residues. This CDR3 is CSAVDLPGLAEETQYF.

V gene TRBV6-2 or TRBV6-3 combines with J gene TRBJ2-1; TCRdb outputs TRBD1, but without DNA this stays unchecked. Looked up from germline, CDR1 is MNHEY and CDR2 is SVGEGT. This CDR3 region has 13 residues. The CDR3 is CATQDRAYNEQFF.